This TCR beta chain was obtained from a study of T cells after yellow fever vaccination. Study results and caveats: Detected again after the booster were most primary-vaccination clones, at 95% to 98% CD4 and 80% to 90% CD8.

A universal primer site and UMIs were added as TCR cDNA was made by 5'RACE template switching. MiXCR, run by TCRdb on the 5' RACE reads, gives a single entry per CDR3 protein. The table shows more than 95,000 distinct CDR3 sequences, with about 8.8% occurring only once. This clonotype was recorded many times. Its matching antigen is unknown. The starting material was CD8+ T cells sorted from PBMCs, obtained on the day of the yellow fever booster vaccination. This TCR came from a man between 18 and 29 years old who received the YFV17D yellow fever vaccine.

The chain's CDR3 is CSARELAGGISTDTQYF. DNA of the CDR3: TGCAGTGCTAGAGAACTAGCGGGGGGCATAAGCACAGATACGCAGTATTTT. The chain joins TRBV20-1 to TRBJ2-3, with TRBD2 matching 12 bases. The CDR3 covers 17 residues. Germline V gene sequence: CDR1 DFQATT, CDR2 SNEGSKA (reference sequence). V was clipped by 0 bases and J by 0 bases; unmatched bases: 4.